This T cell receptor beta chain was identified during a study of cytomegalovirus exposure and HLA in healthy donors. 13 Jbeta primers and 60 Vbeta primers were used for the PCR. Measured with immunoSEQ multiplex PCR; TCRdb has only the in-frame clones, and not every one. This table has about 200,000 clones, approximately 78% appearing once. V was clipped by 6 bases and J by 8 bases; unmatched bases: 11. This CDR3 comprises 16 residues. CDR1 is SNHLY and CDR2 is FYNNEI in the germline V gene. The sample taken for sequencing was PBMCs. This clonotype was obtained from a man younger than 40 in good health and CMV-seronegative. The rearrangement links TRBV2 to TRBJ2-2; 11 nucleotides line up with TRBD2. The CDR3 DNA sequence: TGTGCCAGCAGGGCACTAGCGGGGGTCTCTAGGGGGGAGCTGTTTTTT. Translation: CASRALAGVSRGELFF.